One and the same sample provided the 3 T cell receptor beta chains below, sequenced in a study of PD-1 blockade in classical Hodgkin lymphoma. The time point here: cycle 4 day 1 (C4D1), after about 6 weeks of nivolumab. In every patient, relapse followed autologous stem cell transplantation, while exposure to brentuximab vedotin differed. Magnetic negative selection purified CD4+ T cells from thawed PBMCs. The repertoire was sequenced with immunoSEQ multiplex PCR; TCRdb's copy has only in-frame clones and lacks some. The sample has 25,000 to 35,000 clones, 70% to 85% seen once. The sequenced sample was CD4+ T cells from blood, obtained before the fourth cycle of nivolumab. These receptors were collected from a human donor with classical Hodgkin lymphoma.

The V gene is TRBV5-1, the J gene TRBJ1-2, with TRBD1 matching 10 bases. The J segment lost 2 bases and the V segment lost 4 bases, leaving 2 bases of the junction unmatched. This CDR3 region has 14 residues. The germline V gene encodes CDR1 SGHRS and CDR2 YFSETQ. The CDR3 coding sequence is TGCGCCAGCAGCCGGGGACAGGGGAACTATGGCTACACCTTC. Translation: CASSRGQGNYGYTF.

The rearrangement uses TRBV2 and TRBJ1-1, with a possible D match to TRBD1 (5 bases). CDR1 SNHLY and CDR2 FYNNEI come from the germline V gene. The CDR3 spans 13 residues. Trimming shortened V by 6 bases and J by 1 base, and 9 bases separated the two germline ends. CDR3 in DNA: TGTGCCAGCAGGAGGGGAGAGAACACTGAAGCTTTCTTT. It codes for CASRRGENTEAFF.

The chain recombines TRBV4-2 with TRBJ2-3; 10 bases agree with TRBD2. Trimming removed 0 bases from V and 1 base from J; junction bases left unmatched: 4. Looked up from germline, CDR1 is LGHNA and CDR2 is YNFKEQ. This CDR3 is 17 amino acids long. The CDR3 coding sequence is TGTGCCAGCAGCCAAGAGGGTCTAGCGGGAGGCACAGATACGCAGTATTTT. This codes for CASSQEGLAGGTDTQYF.